Given below is one TCR beta chain in context. Antigen specificity is unknown. The data were taken from a study of beta chain features in type 1 diabetes. Study-wide background: Age and gender were similar between patients and healthy donors, as were cell yields. General study results and limits: Type 1 diabetes patients had VDJ junctions that carried fewer insertions and more deletions. Type 1 diabetes patients had moderately but significantly shorter TCRB CDR3s in all four CD4+ subsets.

Isolated RNA was reverse transcribed in full, so expressed TCRB transcripts were sequenced. Generated by immunoSEQ multiplex PCR, the TCRdb table keeps only in-frame clones and is missing some. The sample yields about 150,000 clones, about 13% seen once. The CDR3 length is 13 residues. Germline V gives CDR1 MGHDK, CDR2 SYGVNS. V lost 1 base and J lost 5, with 8 bases in between. The sequenced sample consisted of central memory CD4+ T cells from blood. V and J are TRBV25-1 and TRBJ2-5; D possibly matches TRBD1 or TRBD2 (5 bases each). The sequence was collected from a young man with type 1 diabetes. CDR3 residues: CASSEWGSETQYF. CDR3 nucleotides: TGTGCCAGCAGTGAATGGGGGTCCGAGACCCAGTACTTC.